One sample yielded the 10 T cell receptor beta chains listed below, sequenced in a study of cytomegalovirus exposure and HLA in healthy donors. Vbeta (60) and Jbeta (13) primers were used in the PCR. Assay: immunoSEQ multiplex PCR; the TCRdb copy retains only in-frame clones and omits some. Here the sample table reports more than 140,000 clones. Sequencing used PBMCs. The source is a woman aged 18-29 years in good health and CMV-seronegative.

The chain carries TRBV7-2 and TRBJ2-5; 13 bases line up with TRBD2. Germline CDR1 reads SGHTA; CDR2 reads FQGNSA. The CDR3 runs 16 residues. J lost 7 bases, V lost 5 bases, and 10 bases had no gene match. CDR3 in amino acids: CASSDTGTSGTRTQYF. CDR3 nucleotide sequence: TGTGCCAGCAGCGATACCGGGACTAGCGGGACGAGGACCCAGTACTTC. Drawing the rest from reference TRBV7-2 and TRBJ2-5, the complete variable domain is GAGVSQSPSNKVTEKGKDVELRCDPISGHTALYWYRQSLGQGLEFLIYFQGNSAPDKSGLPSDRFSAERTGGSVSTLTIQRTQQEDSAVYLCASSDTGTSGTRTQYFGPGTRLLVL.

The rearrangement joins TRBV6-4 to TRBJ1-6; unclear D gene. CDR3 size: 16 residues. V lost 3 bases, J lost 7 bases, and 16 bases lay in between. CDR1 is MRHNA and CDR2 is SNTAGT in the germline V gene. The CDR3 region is CASSEFGVSWNSPLHF. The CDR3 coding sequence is TGTGCCAGCAGTGAGTTCGGAGTGAGTTGGAATTCACCCCTCCACTTT.

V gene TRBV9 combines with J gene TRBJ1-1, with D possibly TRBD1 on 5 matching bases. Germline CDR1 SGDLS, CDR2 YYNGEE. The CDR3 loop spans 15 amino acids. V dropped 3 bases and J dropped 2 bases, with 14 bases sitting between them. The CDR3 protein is CASSARVHLNTEAFF. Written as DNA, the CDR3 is TGTGCCAGCAGCGCCAGGGTGCATCTTAACACTGAAGCTTTCTTT.

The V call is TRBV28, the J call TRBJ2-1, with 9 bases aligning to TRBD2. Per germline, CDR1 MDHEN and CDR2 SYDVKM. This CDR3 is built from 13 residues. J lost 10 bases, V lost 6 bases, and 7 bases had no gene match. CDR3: CASSLLAGSEQFF. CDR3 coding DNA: TGTGCCAGCAGCCTTCTAGCGGGGTCGGAGCAGTTCTTC.

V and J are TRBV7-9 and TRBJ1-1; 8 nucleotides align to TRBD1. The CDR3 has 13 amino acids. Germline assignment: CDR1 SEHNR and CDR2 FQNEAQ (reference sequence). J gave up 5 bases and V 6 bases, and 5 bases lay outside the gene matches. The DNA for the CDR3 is TGTGCCAGCAGGAAACAGGGGGGGACTGAAGCTTTCTTT. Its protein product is CASRKQGGTEAFF.

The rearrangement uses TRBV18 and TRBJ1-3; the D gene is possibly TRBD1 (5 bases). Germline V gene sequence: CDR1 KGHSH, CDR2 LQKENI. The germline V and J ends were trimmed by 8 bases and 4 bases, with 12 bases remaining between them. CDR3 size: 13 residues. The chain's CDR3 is CASTTPGGNTIYF. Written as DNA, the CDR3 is TGTGCCAGCACGACTCCAGGGGGAAACACCATATATTTT.

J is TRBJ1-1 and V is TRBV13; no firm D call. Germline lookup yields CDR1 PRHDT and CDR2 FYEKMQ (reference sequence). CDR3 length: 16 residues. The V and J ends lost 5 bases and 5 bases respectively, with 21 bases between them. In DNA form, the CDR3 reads TGTGCCAGCAGCCTCTTCCGGGGATACGAAGGGACTGAAGCTTTCTTT. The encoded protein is CASSLFRGYEGTEAFF. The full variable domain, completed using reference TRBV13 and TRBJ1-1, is AAGVIQSPRHLIKEKRETATLKCYPIPRHDTVYWYQQGPGQDPQFLISFYEKMQSDKGSIPDRFSAQQFSDYHSELNMSSLELGDSALYFCASSLFRGYEGTEAFFGQGTRLTVV.

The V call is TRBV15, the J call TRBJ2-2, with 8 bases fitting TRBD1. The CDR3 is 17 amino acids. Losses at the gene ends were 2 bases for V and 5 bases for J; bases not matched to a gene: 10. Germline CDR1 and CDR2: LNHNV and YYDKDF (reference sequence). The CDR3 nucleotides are TGTGCCACCAGCAGACCTACGGGACAGGTCAGGACCGGGGAGCTGTTTTTT. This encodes CATSRPTGQVRTGELFF.

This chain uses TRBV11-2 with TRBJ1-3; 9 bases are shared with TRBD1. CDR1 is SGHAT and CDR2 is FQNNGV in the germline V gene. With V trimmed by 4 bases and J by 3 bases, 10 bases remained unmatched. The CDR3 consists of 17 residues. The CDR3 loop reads CASSSILQGAGGNTIYF. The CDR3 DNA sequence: TGTGCCAGCAGCTCGATACTACAGGGGGCTGGTGGAAACACCATATATTTT.

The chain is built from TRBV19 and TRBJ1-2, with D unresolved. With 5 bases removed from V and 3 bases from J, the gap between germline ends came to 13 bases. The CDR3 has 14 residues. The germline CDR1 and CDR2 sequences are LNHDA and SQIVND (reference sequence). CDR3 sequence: CASSAPGVDYGYTF. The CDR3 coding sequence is TGTGCCAGTAGTGCCCCAGGTGTGGACTATGGCTACACCTTC.